A single T cell receptor beta chain is shown here with its context. Its recognized antigen is unknown. No base-level quality is on record; no much larger clone is a single base apart. In the paper's terms, the time point label means: blood at routine non-recurrence follow-up after resection. Without any cell sorting, TCR sequencing was performed on whole RNA extracted either from tumor and nontumor lung tissue or from cryopreserved PBMC samples. Only patients for whom sufficient RNA was available from at least two tumor regions were selected for TCR sequencing. This entry is derived from a study of spatial heterogeneity in lung cancer (dated by TCRdb to about 2019). Background on the whole study: The donors were about 71 patients from the lung TRACERx cohort who had early-stage, untreated non-small cell lung cancer. More beta-chain than alpha-chain transcripts were consistently detected, likely reflecting higher beta-chain transcript abundance. Nonsynonymous mutation counts, determined by whole-exome sequencing of tumor tissue, were related to TCR repertoire features. Follow-up PBMC samples were sequenced whenever available, with the median time to follow-up being about 2 years after resection. At surgery, both alpha and beta chains were TCR-sequenced in some 220 tumor regions, over 61 matched nontumor lung samples and some 58 PBMC samples. In non-small cell lung cancer, the study quantitatively compared TCR alpha and beta repertoires across several tumor regions, matched nontumor lung, and blood. In the raw uncorrected reads, each unique combination of TCR and UMI appeared on average more than ten times.

What the authors observed across the whole study: Ubiquitous expanded tumor TCRs showed up in blood more often at tumor resection than at routine follow-up. Comparisons of baseline and follow-up blood repertoires included only 15 or so patients. Additional single-cell paired TCR alpha and beta sequencing was considered necessary to confirm, at a functional level, the hypothesis that regional TCRs recognize regional mutations.

Library method: 5' RACE. This sample was sequenced with a NextSeq 500. In the TCR library protocol, a unique molecular identifier was attached to each TCR cDNA molecule so that PCR and sequencing errors could be corrected. In the original analysis: TCR identification, UMI-based error correction and CDR3 extraction were all carried out with Decombinator tools. TCRs above a frequency of 2 per 1,000, corresponding to the top 1% of the tumor frequency distribution, were defined as expanded. Renyi diversity was calculated using the R vegan package after each repertoire was subsampled 100 times to 5,000 TCRs. To build CDR3 similarity networks, amino acid triplet string-kernel similarity was used, and CDR3s were connected when their pairwise similarity was above 0.82. The public sequencing data were trimmed at Q25 with fastp and processed into clonotypes with MiXCR by TCRdb, which kept only in-frame beta chains. Each CDR3 protein gets just one entry, which takes the most common genes and DNA from the rows behind it. The V and J calls here are based on TCRdb, not the publication. The sample has about 30,000 distinct CDR3 sequences on record, around 6.1% of them singletons. The ten largest make up around 20% of the sample.

V sheds 4 bases and J sheds 7 bases, leaving 9 bases between their ends. The cysteine opens and the phenylalanine closes a CDR3 of 13 amino acids. This entry keeps only the CDR3 DNA: 39 bases, framed from base 1. The germline V gene encodes CDR1 KGHDR and CDR2 SFDVKD. The V gene is TRBV24-1 and the J gene is TRBJ1-4, with no confident D gene call. The sequencing used PBMCs, collected at follow-up. The sequence came from a male donor with early-stage non-small cell lung cancer. The bases are TGTGCCACCAGTGACGGGATTATTGAAAAACTGTTTTTT. This encodes CATSDGIIEKLFF.